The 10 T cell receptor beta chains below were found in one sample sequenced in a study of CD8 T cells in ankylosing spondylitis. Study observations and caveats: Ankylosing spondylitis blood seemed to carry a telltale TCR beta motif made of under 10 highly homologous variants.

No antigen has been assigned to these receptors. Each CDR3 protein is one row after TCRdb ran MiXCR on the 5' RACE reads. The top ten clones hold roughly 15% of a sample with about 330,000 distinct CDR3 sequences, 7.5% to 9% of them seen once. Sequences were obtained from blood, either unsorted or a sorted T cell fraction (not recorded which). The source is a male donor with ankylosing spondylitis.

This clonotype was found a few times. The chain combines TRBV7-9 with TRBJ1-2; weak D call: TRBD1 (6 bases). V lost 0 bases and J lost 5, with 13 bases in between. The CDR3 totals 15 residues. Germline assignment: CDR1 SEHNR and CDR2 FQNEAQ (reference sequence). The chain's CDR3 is CASSLALTGSYGYTF. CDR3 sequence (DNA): TGTGCCAGCAGCTTAGCGCTGACAGGATCTTATGGCTACACCTTC.

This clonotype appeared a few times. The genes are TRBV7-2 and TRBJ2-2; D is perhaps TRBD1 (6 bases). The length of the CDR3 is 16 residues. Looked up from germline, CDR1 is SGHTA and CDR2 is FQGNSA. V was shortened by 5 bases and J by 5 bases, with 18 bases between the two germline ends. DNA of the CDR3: TGTGCCAGCAGCAGACGAGCAGGGGCGAGAACCGGGGAGCTGTTTTTT. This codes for CASSRRAGARTGELFF.

Written as DNA, the CDR3 is TGCGCCAGCAGCCAGGGACGAGGGGCCGGGGAGCTGTTTTTT. It specifies CASSQGRGAGELFF. V usage is TRBV5-1 and J usage is TRBJ2-2; D is perhaps TRBD1 or TRBD2 (5 bases each). The CDR3 length is 14 residues. Trimming took off 4 bases at V and 6 bases at J, with 13 bases between the two ends. The V gene's germline CDR1 is SGHRS and CDR2 YFSETQ.

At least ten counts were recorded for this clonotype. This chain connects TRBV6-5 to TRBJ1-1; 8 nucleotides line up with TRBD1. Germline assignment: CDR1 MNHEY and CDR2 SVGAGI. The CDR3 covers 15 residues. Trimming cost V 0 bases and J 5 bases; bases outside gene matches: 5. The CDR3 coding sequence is TGTGCCAGCAGTTACTCCGGGACAGGTGGGACTGAAGCTTTCTTT. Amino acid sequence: CASSYSGTGGTEAFF.

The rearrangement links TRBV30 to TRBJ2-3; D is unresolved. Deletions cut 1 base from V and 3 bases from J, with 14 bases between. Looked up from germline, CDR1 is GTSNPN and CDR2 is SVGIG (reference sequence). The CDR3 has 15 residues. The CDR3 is CAWSGVGNPTDTQYF. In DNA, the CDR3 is TGTGCCTGGAGTGGAGTAGGAAACCCAACAGATACGCAGTATTTT.

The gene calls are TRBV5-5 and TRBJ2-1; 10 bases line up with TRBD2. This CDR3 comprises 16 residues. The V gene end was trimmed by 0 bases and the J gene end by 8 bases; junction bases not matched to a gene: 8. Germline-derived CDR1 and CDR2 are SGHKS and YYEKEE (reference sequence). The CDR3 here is CASSLVVASGSYEQFF. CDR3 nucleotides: TGTGCCAGCAGCTTGGTTGTCGCTAGCGGGAGTTATGAGCAGTTCTTC.

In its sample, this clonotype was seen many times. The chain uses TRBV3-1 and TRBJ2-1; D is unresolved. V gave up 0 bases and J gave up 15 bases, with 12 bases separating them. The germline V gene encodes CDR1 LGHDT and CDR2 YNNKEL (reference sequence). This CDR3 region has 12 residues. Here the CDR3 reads CASSQDPRWPFF. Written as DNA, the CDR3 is TGTGCCAGCAGCCAAGATCCGAGGTGGCCGTTCTTC.

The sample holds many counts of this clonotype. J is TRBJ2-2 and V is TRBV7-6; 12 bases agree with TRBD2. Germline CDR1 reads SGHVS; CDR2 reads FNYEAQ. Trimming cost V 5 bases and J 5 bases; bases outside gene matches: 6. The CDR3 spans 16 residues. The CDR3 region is CASSPFGLAGTGELFF. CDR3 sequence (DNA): TGTGCCAGCAGCCCCTTTGGACTAGCGGGAACCGGGGAGCTGTTTTTT.

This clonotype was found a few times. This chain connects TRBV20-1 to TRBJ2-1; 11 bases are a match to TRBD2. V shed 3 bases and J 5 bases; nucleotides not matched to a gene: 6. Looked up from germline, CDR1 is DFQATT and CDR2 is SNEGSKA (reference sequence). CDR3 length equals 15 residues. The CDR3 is CSASRGTSGNNEQFF. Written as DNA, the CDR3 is TGCAGTGCTAGCCGCGGGACTAGCGGTAACAATGAGCAGTTCTTC.

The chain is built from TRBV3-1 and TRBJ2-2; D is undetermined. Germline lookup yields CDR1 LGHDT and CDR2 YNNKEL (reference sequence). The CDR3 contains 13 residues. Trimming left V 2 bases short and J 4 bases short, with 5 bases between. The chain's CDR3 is CASSQIPTGELFF. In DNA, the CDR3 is TGTGCCAGCAGCCAAATCCCCACCGGGGAGCTGTTTTTT.